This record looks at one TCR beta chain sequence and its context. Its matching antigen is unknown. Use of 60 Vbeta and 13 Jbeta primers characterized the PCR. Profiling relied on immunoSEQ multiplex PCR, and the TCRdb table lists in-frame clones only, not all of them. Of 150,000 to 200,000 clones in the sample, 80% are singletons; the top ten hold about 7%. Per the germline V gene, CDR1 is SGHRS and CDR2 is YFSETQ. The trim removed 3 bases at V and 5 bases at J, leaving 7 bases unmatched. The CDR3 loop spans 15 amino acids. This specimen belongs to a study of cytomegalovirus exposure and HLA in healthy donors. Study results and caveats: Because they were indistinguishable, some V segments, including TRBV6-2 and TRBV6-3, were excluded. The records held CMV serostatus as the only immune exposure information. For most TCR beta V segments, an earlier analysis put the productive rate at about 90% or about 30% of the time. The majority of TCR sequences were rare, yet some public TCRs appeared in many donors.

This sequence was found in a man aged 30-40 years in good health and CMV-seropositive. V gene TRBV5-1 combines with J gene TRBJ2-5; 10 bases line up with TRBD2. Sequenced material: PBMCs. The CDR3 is CASSYTSGGEETQYF. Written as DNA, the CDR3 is TGCGCCAGCAGCTATACCAGCGGGGGGGAGGAGACCCAGTACTTC.